One sample yielded the 22 T cell receptor beta chains listed below, sequenced in a study of sequential checkpoint blockade in melanoma. Generated by immunoSEQ multiplex PCR, the TCRdb table keeps only in-frame clones and is missing some. The sample records more than 4,500 clones, roughly 18% being singletons. Treatment defined: randomized to nivolumab then ipilimumab (arm A) or the reverse (arm B). The material sequenced was tumor tissue (inferred from file names), taken from a patient given nivolumab and ipilimumab in sequence. These receptors all stem from a human donor with melanoma.

There are a few counts of this clone. The rearrangement uses TRBV11-3 and TRBJ2-3; 8 bases align to TRBD2. Per germline, CDR1 SGHNT and CDR2 YENEEA. The CDR3 loop spans 17 amino acids. The J segment lost 0 bases and the V segment lost 6 bases, leaving 11 bases of the junction unmatched. Here the CDR3 reads CASSLAPGTRSTDTQYF. The CDR3 nucleotides read TGTGCCAGCAGTCTAGCCCCCGGGACTAGAAGCACAGATACGCAGTATTTT.

There are a few counts of this clone. This chain links TRBV28 with TRBJ2-7, with D unclear. Trimming took off 3 bases at V and 2 bases at J, with 8 bases between the two ends. Germline loops: CDR1 MDHEN, CDR2 SYDVKM. This CDR3 is built from 13 residues. The CDR3 DNA reads TGTGCCAGCAGTTTCGGGCTAGCCTACGAGCAGTACTTC. Protein: CASSFGLAYEQYF.

The chain is built from TRBV6-8 and TRBJ2-3; TRBD1 aligns across 7 bases. The CDR3 is 15 residues long. CDR1 and CDR2 (germline): MNHGY, SAAAGT. The ends lost 7 bases at V and 5 bases at J; junction bases unmatched: 12. The DNA for the CDR3 is TGTGCCAGCACCTCGACAGGGTTCCATGGAGATACGCAGTATTTT. As protein: CASTSTGFHGDTQYF.

The V call is TRBV18, the J call TRBJ1-6; D not certain. V lost 2 bases and J lost 8, with 10 bases in between. Germline CDR1 is KGHSH and CDR2 is LQKENI. The CDR3 covers 14 residues. The CDR3 nucleotides are TGTGCCAGCTCACCATGGAGGGAGTATTCACCCCTCCACTTT. Its protein product is CASSPWREYSPLHF.

The chain uses TRBV29-1 and TRBJ2-5, with 9 bases that match TRBD1. The CDR3 has 15 residues. The J segment lost 5 bases and the V segment lost 4 bases, leaving 11 bases of the junction unmatched. The germline V gene has CDR1 SQVTM and CDR2 ANQGSEA. The CDR3 spells CSVARDRAFWETQYF. The CDR3 DNA reads TGCAGCGTTGCCCGGGACAGGGCTTTTTGGGAGACCCAGTACTTC.

This chain links TRBV18 with TRBJ1-1; TRBD1 agrees at 8 bases. The V gene end was trimmed by 4 bases and the J gene end by 3 bases; junction bases not matched to a gene: 4. The CDR3 covers 14 residues. Looked up from germline, CDR1 is KGHSH and CDR2 is LQKENI. This CDR3 is CASSRTGGDTEAFF. The CDR3 DNA reads as TGTGCCAGCTCACGAACAGGGGGTGACACTGAAGCTTTCTTT.

This chain joins TRBV28 and TRBJ2-3; D uncertain. The CDR3 has 14 residues. The germline V gene has CDR1 MDHEN and CDR2 SYDVKM. Trimming stripped 7 bases from V and 1 base from J, with 12 bases between. CDR3 sequence reads: CASKIEGRTDTQYF. For the CDR3, the DNA is TGTGCCAGCAAAATTGAAGGGCGCACAGATACGCAGTATTTT. The variable domain in full, completed from reference TRBV28 and TRBJ2-3, reads DVKVTQSSRYLVKRTGEKVFLECVQDMDHENMFWYRQDPGLGLRLIYFSYDVKMKEKGDIPEGYSVSREKKERFSLILESASTNQTSMYLCASKIEGRTDTQYFGPGTRLTVL.

This clone came up many times. The chain carries TRBV9 and TRBJ1-1, with 9 positions matching TRBD1. The CDR3 totals 14 residues. CDR1 and CDR2 (germline): SGDLS, YYNGEE. The V gene end was trimmed by 7 bases and the J gene end by 1 base; junction bases not matched to a gene: 5. The CDR3 loop is CASHPGQGNTEAFF. As DNA, the CDR3 is TGTGCCAGCCATCCGGGACAGGGGAACACTGAAGCTTTCTTT.

The chain joins TRBV5-1 to TRBJ2-1, with 9 bases matching TRBD2. V dropped 4 bases and J dropped 8; count of bases not matched to a gene: 7. Per germline, CDR1 SGHRS and CDR2 YFSETQ. The CDR3 runs to 14 residues. CDR3 region: CASSERGVVDEQFF. DNA of the CDR3: TGCGCCAGCAGCGAGCGGGGGGTAGTCGATGAGCAGTTCTTC.

The chain combines TRBV25-1 with TRBJ1-4; 9 positions agree with TRBD1. The CDR3 totals 14 residues. Unmatched junction bases numbered 7, after V lost 4 bases and J lost 10 bases. The V gene's germline CDR1 is MGHDK and CDR2 SYGVNS. CDR3: CASSARQGGGKLFF. The CDR3, as DNA: TGTGCCAGCAGTGCTCGACAGGGGGGCGGAAAACTGTTTTTT.

This clone was recorded at least ten times. CDR3 amino acids: CASSSPTRGGLYEQYF. The CDR3 DNA is TGTGCCAGCAGTTCTCCGACAAGGGGCGGGTTATACGAGCAGTACTTC. The chain combines TRBV11-3 with TRBJ2-7; D may match TRBD1 or TRBD2 (5 bases each). Germline V gene data show CDR1 as SGHNT and CDR2 as YENEEA. The CDR3 extends over 16 amino acids. Trimming took 6 bases from V and 4 from J, leaving 22 bases between them.

This clone is judged medium-sized (0.01 to 0.1%). This sequence joins TRBV6-8 and TRBJ2-5; TRBD1 matches 7 bases. Looked up from germline, CDR1 is MNHGY and CDR2 is SAAAGT. Trimming took 6 bases from V and 0 from J; bases not matched to a gene: 4. This CDR3 contains 14 residues. The CDR3 bases are TGTGCCAGCAGGGGACAGATCTACCAAGAGACCCAGTACTTC. This codes for CASRGQIYQETQYF.

The rearrangement links TRBV6-8 to TRBJ2-7; TRBD2 aligns across 7 bases. There are 14 residues in the CDR3. The V gene end was trimmed by 6 bases and the J gene end by 0 bases; junction bases not matched to a gene: 5. Germline V lookup: CDR1 MNHGY, CDR2 SAAAGT. The CDR3 sequence: CASRQRGFSYEQYF. CDR3 DNA sequence: TGTGCCAGCAGGCAGCGGGGCTTCTCCTACGAGCAGTACTTC.

This clone was detected ten times or more. The chain uses TRBV11-3 and TRBJ2-1, with TRBD1 matching over 7 bases. CDR1 and CDR2 (germline): SGHNT, YENEEA. The CDR3 runs 17 residues. Losses at the gene ends were 4 bases for V and 6 bases for J; bases not matched to a gene: 15. CDR3 in amino acids: CASSYYSGTALTNEQFF. The CDR3 DNA sequence: TGTGCCAGCAGCTACTACTCCGGGACAGCCTTGACCAATGAGCAGTTCTTC.

This sequence joins TRBV15 and TRBJ2-5, with 7 bases that match TRBD2. The ends lost 3 bases at V and 1 base at J; junction bases unmatched: 2. This CDR3 is 14 amino acids long. CDR1 is LNHNV and CDR2 is YYDKDF in the germline V gene (reference sequence). CDR3 bases: TGTGCCACCAGCAGGCGGACTAGCCAAGAGACCCAGTACTTC. Translating gives CATSRRTSQETQYF.

This clone has only one observation. This chain connects TRBV19 to TRBJ1-2; D uncertain. This CDR3 region has 15 residues. Germline CDR1 is LNHDA and CDR2 is SQIVND (reference sequence). The V gene lost 0 bases and the J gene lost 4 bases, with 12 bases spanning the gap. The CDR3 reads CASSIDRGRIYGYTF. The CDR3 DNA reads TGTGCCAGTAGTATAGATCGAGGACGCATCTATGGCTACACCTTC. The full variable domain, rest sourced from reference TRBV19 and TRBJ1-2, is DGGITQSPKYLFRKEGQNVTLSCEQNLNHDAMYWYRQDPGQGLRLIYYSQIVNDFQKGDIAEGYSVSREKKESFPLTVTSAQKNPTAFYLCASSIDRGRIYGYTFGSGTRLTVV.

This clone was detected many times. The CDR3 reads CASSLVAGSQETQYF. CDR3 in DNA: TGTGCCAGCAGCTTAGTAGCGGGATCTCAAGAGACCCAGTACTTC. The chain joins TRBV11-3 to TRBJ2-5; TRBD2 aligns across 8 bases. Germline CDR1 SGHNT, CDR2 YENEEA. The CDR3 length is 15 residues. Trimming removed 1 base from V and 2 bases from J; junction bases left unmatched: 3.

The table lists this clone with a few counts. J is TRBJ2-1 and V is TRBV6-8; TRBD2 agrees at 8 bases. Germline lookup yields CDR1 MNHGY and CDR2 SAAAGT. V shed 6 bases, J shed 2 bases, and the junction held 9 bases outside the gene matches. The CDR3 covers 16 residues. The CDR3 loop is CASRLSPGGAYNEQFF. CDR3 coding DNA: TGTGCCAGCAGACTGTCCCCGGGGGGGGCCTACAATGAGCAGTTCTTC.

This clone is deemed medium-sized. V and J are TRBV9 and TRBJ2-2, with 7 nucleotides matching TRBD1. CDR1 SGDLS and CDR2 YYNGEE come from the germline V gene. The J segment lost 2 bases and the V segment lost 6 bases, leaving 7 bases of the junction unmatched. This CDR3 comprises 15 residues. For the CDR3, the DNA is TGTGCCAGCAACTCCGGGACAGATAACACCGGGGAGCTGTTTTTT. Its protein product is CASNSGTDNTGELFF.

The chain joins TRBV9 to TRBJ1-2, with 7 bases aligning to TRBD1. The CDR3 extends over 15 amino acids. Germline lookup yields CDR1 SGDLS and CDR2 YYNGEE. Trimming at V came to 2 bases and at J to 4 bases, leaving 8 bases not matched to a gene. For the CDR3, the DNA is TGTGCCAGCAGCGTTGGGACAGCGAAGGGCTATGGCTACACCTTC. As protein: CASSVGTAKGYGYTF.

The chain links TRBV9 to TRBJ2-7, with no clear D. V lost 2 bases and J 3 bases, leaving 24 bases between the germline ends. CDR3 length: 18 amino acids. Germline loops: CDR1 SGDLS, CDR2 YYNGEE. CDR3 DNA: TGTGCCAGCAGCGTCCTCTCCGAACCGTCGATCCATTTCTACGAGCAGTACTTC. Encoded protein: CASSVLSEPSIHFYEQYF.

The rearrangement joins TRBV6-8 to TRBJ1-5; D not resolved. CDR3 length equals 15 residues. Trimming removed 5 bases at V and 0 bases at J, with 11 bases between. Germline loops: CDR1 MNHGY, CDR2 SAAAGT. CDR3 coding DNA: TGTGCCAGCAGTGATTACGGATATAGCAATCAGCCCCAGCATTTT. Residues: CASSDYGYSNQPQHF.